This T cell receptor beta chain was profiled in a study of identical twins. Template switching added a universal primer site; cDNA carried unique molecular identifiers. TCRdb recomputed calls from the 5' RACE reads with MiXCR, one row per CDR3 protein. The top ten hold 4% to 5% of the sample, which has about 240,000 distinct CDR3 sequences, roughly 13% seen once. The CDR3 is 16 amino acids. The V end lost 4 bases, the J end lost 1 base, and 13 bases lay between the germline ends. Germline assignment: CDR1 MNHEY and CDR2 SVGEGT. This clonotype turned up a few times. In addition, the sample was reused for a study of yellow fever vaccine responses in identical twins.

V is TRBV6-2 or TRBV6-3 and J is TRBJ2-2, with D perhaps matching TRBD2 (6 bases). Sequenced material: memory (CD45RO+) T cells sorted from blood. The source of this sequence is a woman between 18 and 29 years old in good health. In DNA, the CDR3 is TGTGCCAGCAGTTCACCAACTAGCCGGAACACCGGGGAGCTGTTTTTT. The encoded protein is CASSSPTSRNTGELFF.